The sequence of this T cell receptor (beta chain) was determined in a study of identical twins. TCRdb fed the 5' RACE reads into MiXCR, producing one record per CDR3 protein. The sample carries about 720,000 distinct CDR3 sequences, around a sixth recorded once. V lost 0 bases to trimming and J lost 4 bases; unmatched junction nucleotides: 2. Germline CDR1 reads SGDLS; CDR2 reads YYNGEE. The CDR3 totals 15 residues. These same data were also listed under a study on T cells expressing NK-cell markers. That work adds: HCMV specificity was not established for the expanded NKG2C+ T cell clones.

The sequenced material came from PBMCs. This TCR came from a woman between 18 and 29 years old in good health. This chain uses TRBV9 with TRBJ2-3, with 10 bases that match TRBD2. DNA of the CDR3: TGTGCCAGCAGCGTAGGTGGGACTAGCGCAGATACGCAGTATTTT. Its translation is CASSVGGTSADTQYF.